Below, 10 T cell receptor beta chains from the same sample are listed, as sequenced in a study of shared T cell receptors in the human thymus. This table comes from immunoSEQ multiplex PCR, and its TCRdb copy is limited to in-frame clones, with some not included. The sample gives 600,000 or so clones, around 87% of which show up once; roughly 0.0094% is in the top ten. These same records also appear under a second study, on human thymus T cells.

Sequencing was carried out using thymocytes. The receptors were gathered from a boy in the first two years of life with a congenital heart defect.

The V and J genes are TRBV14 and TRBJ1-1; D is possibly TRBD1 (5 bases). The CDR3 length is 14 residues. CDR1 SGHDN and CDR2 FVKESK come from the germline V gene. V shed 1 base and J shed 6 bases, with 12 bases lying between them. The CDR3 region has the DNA TGTGCCAGCAGCCAAGGATGGGGGGACGCTGAAGCTTTCTTT. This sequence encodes CASSQGWGDAEAFF. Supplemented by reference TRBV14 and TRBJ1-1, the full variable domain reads EAGVTQFPSHSVIEKGQTVTLRCDPISGHDNLYWYRRVMGKEIKFLLHFVKESKQDESGMPNNRFLAERTGGTYSTLKVQPAELEDSGVYFCASSQGWGDAEAFFGQGTRLTVV.

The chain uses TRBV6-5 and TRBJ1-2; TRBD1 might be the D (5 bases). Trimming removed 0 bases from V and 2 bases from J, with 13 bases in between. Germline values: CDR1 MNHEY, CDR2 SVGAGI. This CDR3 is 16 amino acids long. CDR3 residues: CASSYSFAGFNYGYTF. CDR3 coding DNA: TGTGCCAGCAGTTACTCGTTCGCAGGGTTCAACTATGGCTACACCTTC.

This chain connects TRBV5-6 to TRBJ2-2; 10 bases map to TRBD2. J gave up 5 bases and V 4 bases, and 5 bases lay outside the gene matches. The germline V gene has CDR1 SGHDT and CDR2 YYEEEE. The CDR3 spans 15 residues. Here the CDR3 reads CASSPGLARTGELFF. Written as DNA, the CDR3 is TGTGCCAGCAGCCCGGGACTAGCGAGGACCGGGGAGCTGTTTTTT.

CDR3 bases: TGCGCCAGCAGCCACCGACAGGGGGCGAGTCCCTACGAGCAGTACTTC. Protein: CASSHRQGASPYEQYF. V gene TRBV4-3 combines with J gene TRBJ2-7, with TRBD1 matching 10 bases. CDR3 length: 16 residues. Trimming removed 3 bases from V and 2 bases from J; junction bases left unmatched: 7. CDR1 is LGHNA and CDR2 is YSLEER in the germline V gene.

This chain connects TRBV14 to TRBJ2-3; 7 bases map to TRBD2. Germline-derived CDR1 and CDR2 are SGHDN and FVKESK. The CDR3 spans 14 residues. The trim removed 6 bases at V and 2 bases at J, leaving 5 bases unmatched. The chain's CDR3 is CASRYGGNTDTQYF. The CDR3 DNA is TGTGCCAGCAGATACGGGGGGAACACAGATACGCAGTATTTT. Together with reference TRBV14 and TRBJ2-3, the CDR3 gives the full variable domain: EAGVTQFPSHSVIEKGQTVTLRCDPISGHDNLYWYRRVMGKEIKFLLHFVKESKQDESGMPNNRFLAERTGGTYSTLKVQPAELEDSGVYFCASRYGGNTDTQYFGPGTRLTVL.

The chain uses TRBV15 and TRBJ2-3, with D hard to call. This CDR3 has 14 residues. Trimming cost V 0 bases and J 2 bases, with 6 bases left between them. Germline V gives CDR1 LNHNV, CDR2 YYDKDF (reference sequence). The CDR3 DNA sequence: TGTGCCACCAGCAGAGACCCAATCACAGATACGCAGTATTTT. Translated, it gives CATSRDPITDTQYF.

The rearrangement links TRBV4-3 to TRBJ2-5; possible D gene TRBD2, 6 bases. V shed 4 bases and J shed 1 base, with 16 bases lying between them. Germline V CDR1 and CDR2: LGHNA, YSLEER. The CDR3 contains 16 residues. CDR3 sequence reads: CASSPGGVGLQETQYF. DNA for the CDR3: TGCGCCAGCAGCCCGGGCGGGGTAGGACTCCAAGAGACCCAGTACTTC.

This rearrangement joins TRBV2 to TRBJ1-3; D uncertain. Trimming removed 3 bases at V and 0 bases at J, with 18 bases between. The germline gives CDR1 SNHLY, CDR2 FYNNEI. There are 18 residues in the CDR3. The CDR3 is CASSDLMGSTSSGNTIYF. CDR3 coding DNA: TGTGCCAGCAGTGATTTAATGGGCAGTACCAGCTCTGGAAACACCATATATTTT.

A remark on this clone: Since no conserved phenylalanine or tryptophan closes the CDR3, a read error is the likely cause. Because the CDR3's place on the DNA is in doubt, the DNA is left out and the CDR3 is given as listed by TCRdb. The CDR3 sequence is CASSPPSE. The V gene is TRBV27, the J gene TRBJ1-2. The CDR3 length equals 8 residues, ends included. Looked up from germline, CDR1 is MNHEY and CDR2 is SMNVEV (reference sequence).

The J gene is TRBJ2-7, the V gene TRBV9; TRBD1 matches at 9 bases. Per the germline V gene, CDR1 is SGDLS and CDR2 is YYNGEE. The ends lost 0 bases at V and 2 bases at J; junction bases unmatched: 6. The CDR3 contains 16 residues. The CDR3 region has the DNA TGTGCCAGCAGCGTAGAAGGGGACAGGGCAACCTACGAGCAGTACTTC. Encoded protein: CASSVEGDRATYEQYF.